This is a list of T cell receptor beta chains from one sample in a study of blood T cells in healthy people across ages. TCRdb reprocessed the 5' RACE reads via MiXCR and lists one record per CDR3 protein. The top ten clones hold about 22% of a sample with 910,000 or so distinct CDR3 sequences, roughly 51% of them seen once. Sample: blood. These receptors came from a woman in her sixties or seventies in good health. CDR3s include the opening cysteine and the closing phenylalanine or tryptophan. Fields, in order: clone size, J gene, D gene, V gene, CDR3 protein, CDR3 DNA. The D gene is left open where the match is weak. A row's size may be missing; if present it is once, few, many or a size class.

>NA|TRBJ1-2|NA|TRBV5-1
CASSFGQGLGYTF
TGCGCCAGCAGCTTTGGGCAGGGCCTTGGCTACACCTTC
>NA|TRBJ2-5|NA|TRBV20-1
CSTRGGETQYF
TGCAGTACTAGGGGGGGGGAGACCCAGTACTTC
>NA|TRBJ2-3|TRBD2|TRBV13
CASSLVQLAPGTDTQYF
TGTGCCAGCAGCTTAGTACAACTAGCGCCCGGCACAGATACGCAGTATTTT
>NA|TRBJ2-3|NA|TRBV20-1
CSAQRLGTDTQYF
TGCAGTGCCCAAAGGCTGGGGACAGATACGCAGTATTTT
>few|TRBJ1-2|NA|TRBV4-1
CASSPDGVARVGGYTF
TGCGCCAGCAGCCCCGATGGGGTAGCCAGGGTAGGAGGCTACACCTTC
>NA|TRBJ2-1|NA|TRBV5-1
CASSDDSRQFF
TGCGCCAGCAGCGACGACTCCCGACAGTTCTTC
>many|TRBJ2-5|NA|TRBV6-5
CASSPSRRLGKLGTQYF
TGTGCCAGCAGCCCCTCGAGACGGTTAGGAAAGTTGGGAACCCAGTACTTC
>few|TRBJ2-5|NA|TRBV12-3/TRBV12-4
CASSNIAAETQYF
TGTGCCAGCAGTAATATAGCTGCGGAGACCCAGTACTTC
>NA|TRBJ2-2|NA|TRBV5-1
CASSPGHPSGGELFF
TGCGCCAGCAGCCCGGGACACCCGAGTGGCGGGGAGCTGTTTTTT
>NA|TRBJ2-6|NA|TRBV20-1
CSARDPAAGANVLTF
TGCAGTGCTAGAGATCCAGCGGCTGGGGCCAACGTCCTGACTTTC
>NA|TRBJ2-3|NA|TRBV25-1
CASIGGISTDTQYF
TGTGCCAGCATAGGGGGAATTAGCACAGATACGCAGTATTTT
>NA|TRBJ1-5|TRBD1|TRBV20-1
CSAREWDRGRQGQPQHF
TGCAGTGCTAGAGAATGGGACAGGGGTCGCCAAGGGCAGCCCCAGCATTTT
>once|TRBJ2-1|NA|TRBV11-2
CASSLDPEAYNEQFF
TGTGCCAGCAGCTTAGACCCAGAGGCCTACAATGAGCAGTTCTTC
>NA|TRBJ2-3|TRBD2|TRBV4-1
CASSQAGLAPGGAGTDTQYF
TGCGCCAGCAGCCAAGCGGGACTAGCGCCGGGCGGGGCCGGCACAGATACGCAGTATTTT
>NA|TRBJ2-1|NA|TRBV20-1
CSASEVLRSYNEQFF
TGCAGTGCTAGTGAGGTCCTACGGTCCTACAATGAGCAGTTCTTC
>NA|TRBJ1-6|NA|TRBV6-6
CASSHGGRMDLPPLHF
TGTGCCAGCAGCCACGGGGGGCGAATGGACCTTCCACCCCTCCACTTT
>few|TRBJ2-5|NA|TRBV20-1
CSARGSGTQYF
TGCAGTGCTAGAGGGTCGGGGACCCAGTACTTC
>NA|TRBJ2-1|TRBD2|TRBV11-2
CASSALLAGGGNEQFF
TGTGCCAGCAGCGCCCTCCTAGCGGGAGGGGGGAATGAGCAGTTCTTC
>NA|TRBJ2-5|TRBD1|TRBV29-1
CSVEASRDSLETQYF
TGCAGCGTTGAGGCGTCCCGGGACAGTTTAGAGACCCAGTACTTC
>NA|TRBJ2-3|NA|TRBV29-1
CSVGGGRVGGTQYF
TGCAGCGTTGGGGGTGGGAGAGTGGGAGGTACGCAGTATTTT
>many|TRBJ2-1|NA|TRBV6-2/TRBV6-3
CASSDSSAGEQFF
TGTGCCAGCAGTGACTCGAGTGCTGGTGAGCAGTTCTTC
>NA|TRBJ2-1|NA|TRBV7-8
CASSWRVPPQVKQFF
TGTGCCAGCAGCTGGAGGGTTCCTCCTCAGGTTAAGCAGTTCTTC
>NA|TRBJ2-1|NA|TRBV4-1
CASSQVFTAGYNEQFF
TGCGCCAGCAGCCAAGTCTTCACCGCGGGATACAATGAGCAGTTCTTC
>NA|TRBJ1-5|NA|TRBV6-5
CASSYDGSQPQHF
TGTGCCAGCAGTTACGACGGTAGTCAGCCCCAGCATTTT
>NA|TRBJ2-7|NA|TRBV13
CASRERGVPSYEQYF
TGTGCCAGCAGGGAAAGGGGGGTCCCATCCTACGAGCAGTACTTC